This T cell receptor beta chain was sequenced during a study of blood T cells in healthy people across ages. The CDR3 loop spans 13 amino acids. Deletions cut 1 base from V and 6 bases from J, with 10 bases between. Germline CDR1 and CDR2: MGHRA and YSYEKL. Study-wide results and caveats: It was not possible, with unsorted PBMCs, to conclusively compare naive and antigen-experienced cells.

The authors ran a second PCR of 7 to 11 cycles using a sample-barcoded 5' primer and a J-beta primer mix. TCRdb re-derived calls from the 5' RACE reads in MiXCR, one entry per CDR3 protein. The sample shows approximately 1.5 million distinct CDR3 sequences, roughly 32% of them seen only once. In this sample, this clonotype turned up a few times. Antigen unknown. The V call is TRBV4-1, the J call TRBJ2-7; TRBD1 or TRBD2 may be the D gene (5 bases each). This TCR was sampled from a woman under 40 in good health. The sequencing input was blood. The CDR3 DNA is TGCGCCAGCAGCCAAGTTGGGGGACCCGAGCAGTACTTC. It encodes CASSQVGGPEQYF.